This T cell receptor beta chain is drawn from a study of brain T cells in children with intractable seizures (dated by TCRdb to about 2021). About the full investigation: Resected brain tissue from 50 or so pediatric epilepsy surgery cases was initially screened for immune gene transcripts with a NanoString immunology panel. Of the approximately twelve selected surgery cases, pre-surgery blood was also sequenced for eight, so four had brain tissue only.

Taken with the paper, the label for time point translates to: resected brain tissue, or blood drawn just prior to surgery. The surgery cases that showed the highest brain T cell transcript signatures were chosen for TCR beta chain sequencing of brain tissue, and of blood when it was available. Patients had been treated with at least one anti-epileptic drug before surgery. The TCR-sequenced patients were children whose drug-resistant epilepsy was caused by tuberous sclerosis complex, focal cortical dysplasia, Rasmussen encephalitis or hemimegalencephaly. Blood samples were drawn just before the epilepsy surgery. Bulk genomic DNA was isolated from unsorted brain tissue and whole blood using the Monarch genomic DNA purification kit. The paper's findings and limits, for the study overall: Because pre- and post-surgery blood were sequenced to different depths, clones absent from the pre-surgery sample may reflect undersampling. Viral specificity was inferred solely from CDR3 sequence similarity, and the HCMV serostatus of the patients was not known.

In regard to this clone: Its antigen is still unknown. The record has no base qualities; no much larger clone is one base away.

The immunoSEQ assay was used to generate TCR beta chain sequences from genomic DNA. Per the original workflow: CDR3 sequences not starting with the conserved framework cysteine at position 104 were manually removed. Clonality was calculated as one minus the normalized Shannon's Diversity Index, with values ranging from 0 (maximal diversity) to 1 (oligoclonal). Chi-squared comparison-of-proportions tests were used to check whether the frequency of the same CDR3 differed between samples, for example brain versus blood. Public clonotypes were identified by searching immuneACCESS, and similarity to known antiviral clonotypes was assessed with the VDJdb browser. TCRdb holds this immuneACCESS table with in-frame rearrangements only. Some clones are missing; in checked studies, unresolved V genes explain under half, and the rest has no known cause. V and J calls and clone size are those listed in that table; D and trimming were worked out from the DNA. In all, the sample holds 110,000 or so clones, and approximately 94% of those were seen once. 3.5% to 4.5% of the sample rests with the top ten.

V trim: 6 bases; J trim: 5 bases; unmatched bases: 5. Reading the germline V gene (reference sequence) gives CDR1 MNHEY and CDR2 SMNVEV. From the cysteine through the phenylalanine, the CDR3 covers 14 amino acids. The CDR3 DNA has 42 bases and is translated from base 1. The sample was peripheral blood, taken at surgery. This chain joins TRBV27 to TRBJ2-2; TRBD2 agrees with 8 junctional bases. This clonotype originated in a boy younger than two with hemimegalencephaly and intractable seizures. The sequenced DNA: TGTGCCAGCAGCCGAGCGGGAGTAACCGGGGAGCTGTTTTTT. This translates into CASSRAGVTGELFF.